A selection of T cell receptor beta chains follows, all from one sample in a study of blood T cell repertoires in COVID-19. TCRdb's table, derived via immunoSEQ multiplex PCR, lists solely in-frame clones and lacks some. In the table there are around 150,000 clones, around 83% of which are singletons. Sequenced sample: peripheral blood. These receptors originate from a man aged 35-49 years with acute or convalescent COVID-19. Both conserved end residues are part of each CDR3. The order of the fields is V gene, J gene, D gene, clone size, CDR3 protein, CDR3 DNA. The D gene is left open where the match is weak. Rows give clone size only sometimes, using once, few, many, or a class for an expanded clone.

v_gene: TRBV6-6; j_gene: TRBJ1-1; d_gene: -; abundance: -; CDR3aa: CASSYTGNTEAFF; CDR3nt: TGTGCCAGCAGTTACACAGGAAACACTGAAGCTTTCTTT
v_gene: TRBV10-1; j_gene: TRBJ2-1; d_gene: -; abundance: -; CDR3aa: CASSINYNEQFF; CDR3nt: TGCGCCAGCAGTATAAACTACAATGAGCAGTTCTTC
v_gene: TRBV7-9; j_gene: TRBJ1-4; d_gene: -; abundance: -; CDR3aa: CASTKTGTNEKLFF; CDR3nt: TGTGCCAGCACCAAGACAGGAACTAATGAAAAACTGTTTTTT
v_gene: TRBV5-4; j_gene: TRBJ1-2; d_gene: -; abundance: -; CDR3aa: CASSLAQGVGYGYTF; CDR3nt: TGTGCCAGCAGCTTGGCTCAAGGGGTAGGCTATGGCTACACCTTC
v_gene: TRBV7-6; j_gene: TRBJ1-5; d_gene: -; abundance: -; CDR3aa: CASSQYPAGQPQHF; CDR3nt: TGTGCCAGCAGCCAATATCCCGCGGGGCAGCCCCAGCATTTT
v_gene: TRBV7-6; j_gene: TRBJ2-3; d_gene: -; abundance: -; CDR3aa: CASSPRGLGGGSGRDTQYF; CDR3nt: TGTGCCAGCAGCCCCAGGGGGCTGGGAGGGGGGTCGGGTCGAGATACGCAGTATTTT
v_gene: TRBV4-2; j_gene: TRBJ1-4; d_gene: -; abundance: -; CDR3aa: CASSYGGGIGTNEKLFF; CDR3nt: TGTGCCAGCAGCTATGGGGGAGGGATAGGGACTAATGAAAAACTGTTTTTT
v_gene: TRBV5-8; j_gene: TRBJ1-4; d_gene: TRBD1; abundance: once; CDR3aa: CASSPGQGLEKLFF; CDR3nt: TGTGCCAGCAGCCCGGGACAGGGTTTGGAAAAACTGTTTTTT
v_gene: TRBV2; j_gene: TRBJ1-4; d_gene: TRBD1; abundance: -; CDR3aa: CASRTNRQGEKLFF; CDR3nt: TGTGCCAGCAGGACTAATAGACAGGGGGAAAAACTGTTTTTT
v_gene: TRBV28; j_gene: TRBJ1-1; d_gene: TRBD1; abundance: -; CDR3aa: CASSSDRDTEAFF; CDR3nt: TGTGCCAGCAGTTCGGACAGGGACACTGAAGCTTTCTTT
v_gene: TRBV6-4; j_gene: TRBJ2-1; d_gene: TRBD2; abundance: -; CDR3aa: CASSSLAGGLNEQFF; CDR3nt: TGTGCCAGCAGCTCACTAGCGGGGGGCCTCAATGAGCAGTTCTTC
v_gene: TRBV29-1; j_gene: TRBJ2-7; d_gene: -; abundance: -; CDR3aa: CSVAVEYEQYF; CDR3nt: TGCAGCGTTGCGGTGGAGTACGAGCAGTACTTC
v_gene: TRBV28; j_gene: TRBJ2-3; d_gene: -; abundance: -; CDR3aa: CASSSPPAGTQYF; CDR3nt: TGTGCCAGCAGTTCACCCCCCGCGGGGACGCAGTATTTT
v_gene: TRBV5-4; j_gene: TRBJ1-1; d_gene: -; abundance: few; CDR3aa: CASKEQGRTEAFF; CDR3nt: TGTGCCAGCAAAGAACAGGGTCGCACTGAAGCTTTCTTT
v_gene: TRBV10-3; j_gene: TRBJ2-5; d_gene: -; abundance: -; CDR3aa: CAIGEYSQETQYF; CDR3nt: TGTGCCATCGGAGAGTACTCGCAAGAGACCCAGTACTTC
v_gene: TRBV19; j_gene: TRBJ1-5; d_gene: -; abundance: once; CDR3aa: CASSIGRGDQPQHF; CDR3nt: TGTGCCAGTAGTATCGGGCGCGGGGACCAGCCCCAGCATTTT
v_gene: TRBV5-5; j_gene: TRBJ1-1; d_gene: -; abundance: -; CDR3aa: CASSLGQESVNTEAFF; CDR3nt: TGTGCCAGCAGCTTGGGTCAGGAATCGGTGAACACTGAAGCTTTCTTT
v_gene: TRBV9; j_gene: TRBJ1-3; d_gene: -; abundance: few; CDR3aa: CASSVLSGWSGNTIYF; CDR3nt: TGTGCCAGCAGCGTATTATCAGGGTGGTCTGGAAACACCATATATTTT
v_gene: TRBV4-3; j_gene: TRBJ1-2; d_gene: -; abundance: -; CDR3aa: CASSQGQKYGGEGYTF; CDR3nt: TGCGCCAGCAGCCAAGGCCAAAAGTATGGGGGGGAAGGCTACACCTTC
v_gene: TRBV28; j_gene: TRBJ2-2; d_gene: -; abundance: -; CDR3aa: CASSRGGGVAGELFF; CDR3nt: TGTGCCAGCAGTCGGGGAGGAGGAGTCGCCGGGGAGCTGTTTTTT
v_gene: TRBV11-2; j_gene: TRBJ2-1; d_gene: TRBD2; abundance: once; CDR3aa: CASSLRLAEYNEQFF; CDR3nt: TGTGCCAGCAGCTTAAGACTAGCGGAGTACAATGAGCAGTTCTTC
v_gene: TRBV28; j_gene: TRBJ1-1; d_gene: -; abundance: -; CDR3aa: CASRNGQLNTEAFF; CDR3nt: TGTGCCAGCAGGAACGGACAGCTGAACACTGAAGCTTTCTTT
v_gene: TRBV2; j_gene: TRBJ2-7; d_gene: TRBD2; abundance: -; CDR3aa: CASSEDGLGGYEQYF; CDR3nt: TGTGCCAGCAGTGAAGACGGATTGGGAGGGTACGAGCAGTACTTC
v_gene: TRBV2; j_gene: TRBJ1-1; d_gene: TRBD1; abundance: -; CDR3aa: CASSRQGGAEAFF; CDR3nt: TGTGCCAGCAGCAGACAGGGAGGCGCTGAAGCTTTCTTT
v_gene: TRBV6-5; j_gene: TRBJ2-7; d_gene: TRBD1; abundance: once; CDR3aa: CASSYGTGGYEQYF; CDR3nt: TGTGCCAGCAGTTACGGGACAGGGGGTTACGAGCAGTACTTC
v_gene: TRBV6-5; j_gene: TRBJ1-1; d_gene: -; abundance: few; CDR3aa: CASSYNREGFEAFF; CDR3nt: TGTGCCAGCAGTTACAACAGGGAGGGGTTTGAAGCTTTCTTT
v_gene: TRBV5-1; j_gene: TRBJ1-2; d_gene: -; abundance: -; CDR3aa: CASSPDTDYGYTF; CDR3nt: TGCGCCAGCAGTCCGGACACTGACTATGGCTACACCTTC
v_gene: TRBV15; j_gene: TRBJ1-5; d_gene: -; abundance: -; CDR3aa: CATSRDVGPSQPQHF; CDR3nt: TGTGCCACCAGCAGAGACGTTGGGCCGTCACAGCCCCAGCATTTT
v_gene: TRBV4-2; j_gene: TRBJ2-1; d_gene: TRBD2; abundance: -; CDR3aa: CASSQERLAGGYNEQFF; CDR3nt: TGTGCCAGCAGCCAAGAAAGGCTAGCGGGGGGCTACAATGAGCAGTTCTTC
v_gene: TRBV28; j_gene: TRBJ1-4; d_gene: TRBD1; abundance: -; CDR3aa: CASSRTGTGFEKLFF; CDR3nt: TGTGCCAGCAGTCGTACCGGGACAGGGTTTGAAAAACTGTTTTTT
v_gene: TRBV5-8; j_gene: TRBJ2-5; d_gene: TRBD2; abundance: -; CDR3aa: CASSKRGTYQETQYF; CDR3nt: TGTGCCAGCAGCAAGCGGGGGACGTACCAAGAGACCCAGTACTTC
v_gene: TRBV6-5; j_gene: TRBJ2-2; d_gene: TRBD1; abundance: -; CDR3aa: CASSYTGETGELFF; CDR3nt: TGTGCCAGCAGTTACACAGGGGAAACCGGGGAGCTGTTTTTT
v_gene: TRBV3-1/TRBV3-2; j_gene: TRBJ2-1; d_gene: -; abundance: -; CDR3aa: CASSQRGPVDNEQLF; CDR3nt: TGTGCCAGCAGCCAAAGGGGCCCTGTTGACAATGAGCAGCTCTTC
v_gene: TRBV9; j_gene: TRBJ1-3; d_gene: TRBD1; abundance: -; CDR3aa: CASSRQGASGNTIYF; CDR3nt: TGTGCCAGCAGCAGACAGGGGGCTTCAGGAAACACCATATATTTT
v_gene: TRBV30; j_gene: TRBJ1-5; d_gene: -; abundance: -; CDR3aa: CAWSGQVGYQPQHF; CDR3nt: TGTGCCTGGAGTGGACAGGTCGGATATCAGCCCCAGCATTTT
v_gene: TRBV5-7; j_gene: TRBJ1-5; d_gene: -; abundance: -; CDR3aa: CASSGSDSWSNQPQHF; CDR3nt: TGTGCCAGCAGCGGTTCGGACAGTTGGAGCAATCAGCCCCAGCATTTT
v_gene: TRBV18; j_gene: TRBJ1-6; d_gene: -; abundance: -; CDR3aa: CASSPLDKDSPLHF; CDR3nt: TGTGCCAGCTCACCACTGGACAAGGATTCACCCCTCCACTTT
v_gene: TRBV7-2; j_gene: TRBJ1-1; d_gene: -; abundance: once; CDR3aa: CASSLGRGNTEAFF; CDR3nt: TGTGCCAGCAGCTTAGGGAGGGGGAACACTGAAGCTTTCTTT
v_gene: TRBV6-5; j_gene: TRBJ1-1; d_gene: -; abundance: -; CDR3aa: CASDRNTEAFF; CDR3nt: TGTGCCAGCGACAGGAACACTGAAGCTTTCTTT
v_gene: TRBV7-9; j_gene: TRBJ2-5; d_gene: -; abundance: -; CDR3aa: CASSLAGDEETQYF; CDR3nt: TGTGCCAGCAGCCTGGCGGGCGATGAAGAGACCCAGTACTTC
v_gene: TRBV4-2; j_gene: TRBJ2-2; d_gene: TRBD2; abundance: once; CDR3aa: CASSQARPLAGAITGELFF; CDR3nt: TGTGCCAGCAGCCAAGCCCGCCCCCTAGCGGGGGCGATCACCGGGGAGCTGTTTTTT
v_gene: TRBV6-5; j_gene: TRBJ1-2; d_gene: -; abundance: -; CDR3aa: CASSSSSIRVNYGYTF; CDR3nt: TGTGCCAGCAGTTCCAGCTCAATCAGGGTAAACTATGGCTACACCTTC
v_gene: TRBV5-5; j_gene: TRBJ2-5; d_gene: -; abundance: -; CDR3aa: CASSLESSQYF; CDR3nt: TGTGCCAGCAGCTTGGAATCTAGTCAGTACTTC
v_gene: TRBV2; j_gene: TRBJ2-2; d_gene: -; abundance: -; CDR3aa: CASISTGELFF; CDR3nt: TGTGCCAGCATTAGCACCGGGGAGCTGTTTTTT
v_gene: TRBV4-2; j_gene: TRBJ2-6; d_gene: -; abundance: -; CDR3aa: CASTGAEGANVLTF; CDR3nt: TGTGCCAGCACCGGGGCCGAGGGGGCCAACGTCCTGACTTTC
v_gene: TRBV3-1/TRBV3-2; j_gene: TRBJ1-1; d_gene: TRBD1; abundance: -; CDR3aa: CASSQGTGSPEAFF; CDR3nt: TGTGCCAGCAGCCAAGGGACAGGGAGCCCTGAAGCTTTCTTT
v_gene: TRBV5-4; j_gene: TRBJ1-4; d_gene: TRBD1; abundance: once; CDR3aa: CASSLDRGRDEKLFF; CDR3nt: TGTGCCAGCAGCTTGGACAGGGGGCGTGATGAAAAACTGTTTTTT
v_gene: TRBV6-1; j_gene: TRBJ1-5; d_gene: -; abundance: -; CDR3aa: CASSETYSNQPQHF; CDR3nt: TGTGCCAGCAGTGAAACCTATAGCAATCAGCCCCAGCATTTT
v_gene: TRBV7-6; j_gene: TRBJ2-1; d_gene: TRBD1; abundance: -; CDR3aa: CASSLGTRQGNNEQFF; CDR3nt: TGTGCCAGCAGCTTAGGTACGAGACAGGGGAACAATGAGCAGTTCTTC
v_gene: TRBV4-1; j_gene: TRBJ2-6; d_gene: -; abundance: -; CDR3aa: CASSQGAGVGSGANVLTF; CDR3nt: TGCGCCAGCAGCCAAGGGGCAGGGGTGGGCTCTGGGGCCAACGTCCTGACTTTC